The 11 T cell receptor beta chains reported below all come from one sample, sequenced in a study of T cells in Graves' hyperthyroidism and ophthalmopathy. Authors of the study amplified TCR beta CDR3 regions from RNA transcripts. First-round RT-PCR of the TCR CDR3 relied on the HTBI primer set. TCRdb recomputed calls from the multiplex PCR reads with MiXCR, one row per CDR3 protein. The sample holds approximately 630,000 distinct CDR3 sequences, under 20% seen once. The specimen was blood. These receptors all stem from a woman aged 25 to 45 with Graves' hyperthyroidism.

This clonotype appeared many times. V usage is TRBV5-1 and J usage is TRBJ2-3; the D is unclear. V was clipped by 0 bases and J by 0 bases, with 11 bases between them. This CDR3 has 16 amino acids. Germline CDR1 is SGHRS and CDR2 is YFSETQ. CDR3 bases: TGCGCCAGCAGCTTGGTTCCGGGCCCTAGCACAGATACGCAGTATTTT. It yields the protein CASSLVPGPSTDTQYF.

This clonotype was found many times. V is TRBV4-2 and J is TRBJ2-7, with 9 bases aligning to TRBD2. Germline CDR1 and CDR2: LGHNA and YNFKEQ. CDR3 size: 17 residues. V was pared by 0 bases and J by 5 bases, with 11 bases of the junction left unmatched. This CDR3 is CASSQDPPGLAIHEQYF. CDR3 in DNA: TGTGCCAGCAGCCAAGATCCTCCGGGACTAGCTATACACGAGCAGTACTTC.

This clonotype was found many times. CDR3 amino acids: CASSLSASPTDTQYF. CDR3 DNA sequence: TGTGCCAGCAGTTTATCGGCTAGCCCCACAGATACGCAGTATTTT. V and J are TRBV27 and TRBJ2-3; weak D call: TRBD2 (5 bases). Trimming shortened V by 0 bases and J by 2 bases, and 9 bases separated the two germline ends. Germline V gene sequence: CDR1 MNHEY, CDR2 SMNVEV (reference sequence). CDR3 size: 15 residues.

This clonotype was detected many times. The V call is TRBV20-1, the J call TRBJ1-2; D perhaps matches TRBD1 (5 bases). The CDR3 spans 14 residues. Germline V gives CDR1 DFQATT, CDR2 SNEGSKA (reference sequence). Trimming cost V 5 bases and J 4 bases, with 17 bases left between them. For the CDR3, the DNA is TGCAGTGCTCAAATCAGGGTTTCGGGCTATGGCTACACCTTC. It specifies CSAQIRVSGYGYTF.

Of note for this clonotype: A much more abundant neighbour one base away suggests this may be a read error. The V gene is TRBV12-3 or TRBV12-4, the J gene TRBJ2-7; 7 bases agree with TRBD1. The CDR3 runs to 14 residues. The CDR3 is CAGRGVWAGGEQYF. As DNA, the CDR3 is TGTGCCGGCAGGGGAGTGTGGGCAGGGGGCGAGCAGTACTTC.

This chain connects TRBV4-3 to TRBJ1-2, with 7 bases lining up with TRBD1. V shed 1 base and J 2 bases; nucleotides not matched to a gene: 4. Germline CDR1 is LGHNA and CDR2 is YSLEER. There are 15 residues in the CDR3. CDR3 DNA: TGCGCCAGCAGCCAAGTCGCAGGGGGGAACTATGGCTACACCTTC. It specifies CASSQVAGGNYGYTF.

Ten or more counts support this clonotype. The chain has TRBV2 and TRBJ2-1; D uncertain. With 7 bases removed from V and 8 bases from J, the gap between germline ends came to 9 bases. The germline V gene encodes CDR1 SNHLY and CDR2 FYNNEI. The CDR3 covers 11 residues. In nucleotides, the CDR3 is TGTGCCAGCAAGATTGGGGATGAGCAGTTCTTC. This encodes CASKIGDEQFF.

This clonotype has ten or more counts. V and J are TRBV7-2 and TRBJ2-1, with D possibly being TRBD2 (5 bases). From germline, CDR1 is SGHTA and CDR2 FQGNSA. Between the trimmed V and J ends, which lost 3 bases and 1 base, there was a span of 10 bases. This CDR3 region has 15 residues. CDR3 sequence reads: CASSFLGLSYNEQFF. In DNA, the CDR3 is TGTGCCAGCAGCTTCCTCGGACTGTCCTACAATGAGCAGTTCTTC.

This clonotype was seen ten or more times. The chain is built from TRBV6-1 and TRBJ2-7; D unresolved. CDR1 is MNHNS, CDR2 SASEGT, per germline. The CDR3 is 13 residues long. Trimming left V 3 bases short and J 3 bases short, with 9 bases between. The CDR3 DNA reads as TGTGCCAGCAGTGACCGACCCTTCTACGAGCAGTACTTC. It encodes CASSDRPFYEQYF.

In this sample, this clonotype turned up many times. The CDR3 sequence is CASSYGGTYGYTF. The CDR3 nucleotides are TGTGCCAGCAGTTACGGGGGGACCTATGGCTACACCTTC. The chain links TRBV6-5 to TRBJ1-2; possible D gene TRBD1, 5 bases. The V end lost 2 bases, the J end lost 4 bases, and 8 bases lay between the germline ends. This CDR3 has 13 residues. The germline gives CDR1 MNHEY, CDR2 SVGAGI.

This clonotype was picked up a small number of times. This chain uses TRBV6-1 with TRBJ1-5; D is perhaps TRBD1 (6 bases). There are 17 residues in the CDR3. CDR1 is MNHNS and CDR2 is SASEGT in the germline V gene. V was clipped by 5 bases and J by 2 bases, with 19 bases between them. This CDR3 reads CASSLNSQGFGNQPQHF. In nucleotides, the CDR3 is TGTGCCAGCAGTTTGAATTCACAGGGTTTTGGCAATCAGCCCCAGCATTTT.